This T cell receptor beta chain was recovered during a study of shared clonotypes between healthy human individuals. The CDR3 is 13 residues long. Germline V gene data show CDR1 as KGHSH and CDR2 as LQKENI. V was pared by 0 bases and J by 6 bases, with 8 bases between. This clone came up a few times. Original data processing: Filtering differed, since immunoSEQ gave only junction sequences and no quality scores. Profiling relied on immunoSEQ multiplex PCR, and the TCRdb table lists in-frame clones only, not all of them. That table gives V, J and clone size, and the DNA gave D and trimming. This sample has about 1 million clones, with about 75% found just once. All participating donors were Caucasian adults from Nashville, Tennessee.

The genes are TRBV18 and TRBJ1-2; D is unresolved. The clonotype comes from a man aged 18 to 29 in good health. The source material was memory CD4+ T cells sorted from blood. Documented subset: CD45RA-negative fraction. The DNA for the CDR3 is TGTGCCAGCTCACCACCACCTCGCCATGGCTACACCTTC. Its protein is CASSPPPRHGYTF. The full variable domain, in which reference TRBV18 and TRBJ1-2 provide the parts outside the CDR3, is NAGVMQNPRHLVRRRGQEARLRCSPMKGHSHVYWYRQLPEEGLKFMVYLQKENIIDESGMPKERFSAEFPKEGPSILRIQQVVRGDSAAYFCASSPPPRHGYTFGSGTRLTVV.